Presented here are 3 T cell receptor beta chains from one specimen sequenced in a study of molecular identifiers for immune sequencing clone quantification. TCRdb processed the PCR reads anew with MiXCR; each CDR3 protein has one entry. The sample carries about 65,000 distinct CDR3 sequences, under 20% recorded once. Sequenced sample: naive CD8+ T cells from blood, with Jurkat cell RNA spiked in. Subset noted: FACS-sorted CD8+CD4-CCR7+CD45RA+ naive T cells. These receptors came from a human donor in good health. Some libraries in this study had Jurkat cell RNA spiked in.

This clonotype was observed at least ten times. The V gene is TRBV13, the J gene TRBJ2-7, with a tentative D call TRBD1 (6 bases). The germline V gene has CDR1 PRHDT and CDR2 FYEKMQ (reference sequence). The CDR3 consists of 15 residues. Trimming took 6 bases from V and 6 from J, leaving 21 bases between them. CDR3 nucleotide sequence: TGTGCCAGCAGGACTCTCAACCCAGGGGTGGGCGAGCAGTACTTC. Translating it yields CASRTLNPGVGEQYF.

Worth noting for this clonotype: This may arise from a read error, as a much more abundant clone is one base away. The genes are TRBV7-8 and TRBJ2-5; 8 bases agree with TRBD1. Germline V gives CDR1 SGHVS, CDR2 FQNEAQ. This CDR3 is built from 14 residues. Here the CDR3 DNA reads TGTGCCAGCAGCCATCCCAGGGGGCACGAGACCCAGAACTTC. It is translated as CASSHPRGHETQNF.

About this clonotype: A much larger clone is a single base away; this may be a read error. This chain links TRBV27 with TRBJ2-1; D perhaps matches TRBD2 (7 bases). The V and J ends lost 4 bases and 9 bases respectively, with 16 bases between them. CDR1 and CDR2 from the germline V gene are MNHEY and SMNVEV (reference sequence). The CDR3 is 14 amino acids. The CDR3 loop is CASSWGRGATEQFF. For the CDR3, the DNA is TGTGCCAGCAGTTGGGGACGGGGGGCGACTGAGCAGTTCTTC.